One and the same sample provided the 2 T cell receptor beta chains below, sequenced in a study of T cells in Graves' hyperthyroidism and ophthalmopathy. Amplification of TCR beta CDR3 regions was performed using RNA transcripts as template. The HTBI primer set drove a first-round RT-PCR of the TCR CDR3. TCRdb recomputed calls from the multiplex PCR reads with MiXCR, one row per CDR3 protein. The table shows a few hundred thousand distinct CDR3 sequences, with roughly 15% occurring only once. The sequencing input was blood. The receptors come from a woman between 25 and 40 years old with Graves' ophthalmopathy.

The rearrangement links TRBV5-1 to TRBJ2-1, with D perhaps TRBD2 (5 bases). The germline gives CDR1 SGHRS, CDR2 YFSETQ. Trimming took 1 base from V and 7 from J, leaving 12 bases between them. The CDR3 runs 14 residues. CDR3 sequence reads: CASSLPDSFNEQFF. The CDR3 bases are TGCGCCAGCAGCTTGCCGGACTCCTTTAATGAGCAGTTCTTC.

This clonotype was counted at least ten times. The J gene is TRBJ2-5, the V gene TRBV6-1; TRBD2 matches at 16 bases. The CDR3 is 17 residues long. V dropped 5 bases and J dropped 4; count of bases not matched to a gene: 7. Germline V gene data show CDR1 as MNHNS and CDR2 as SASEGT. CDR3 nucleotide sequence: TGTGCCAGCAGTACCGGGACTAGCGGGGGGGCGGGAGAGACCCAGTACTTC. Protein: CASSTGTSGGAGETQYF.